The clone carrying this TCR beta chain turned up a few times. What it binds is not known. TCRdb recomputed calls from the 5' RACE reads with MiXCR, one row per CDR3 protein. The profile shows roughly 520,000 distinct CDR3 sequences, less than 25% of them singletons. V was clipped by 6 bases and J by 2 bases; unmatched bases: 7. This CDR3 contains 15 residues. CDR1 KGHSH and CDR2 LQKENI come from the germline V gene. The source of the sample is a study of T cells after yellow fever vaccination. Study at large: When fractions had low cell numbers, they were prepared with SMART-Seq v4 Ultra Low Input. Regarding the study as a whole: Though weaker, the secondary response peaked faster, on day 5 versus 15. Post-booster reappearance was seen for most primary-vaccination clones (roughly 97% CD4, around 91% CD8).

The chain is built from TRBV18 and TRBJ2-1; 7 nucleotides agree with TRBD2. This TCR was recovered from a young man who received the YFV17D yellow fever vaccine. The material was PBMCs, obtained more than 20 days after the first yellow fever vaccination. The CDR3 protein is CASSPQRGTYNEQFF. The CDR3 DNA follows: TGTGCCAGCTCTCCCCAGCGGGGTACCTACAATGAGCAGTTCTTC.